This T cell receptor (beta chain) was sequenced for a study of T-cell reconstitution after alpha-beta-depleted transplantation in children (dated by TCRdb to the mid-2010s). Context from the whole study: The study quantitatively tracked T-cell immune reconstitution after TCRalphabeta/CD19-depleted allogeneic hematopoietic cell transplantation in children using TCR repertoire profiling.

The library was prepared using PCR. The reads were generated on an Illumina HiSeq 2500. To normalize quantification of the TCRbeta repertoire, the TCR libraries were built with molecular barcoding that relied on unique molecular identifiers. The raw public data were reprocessed by TCRdb itself: fastp quality trimming at Q25, MiXCR clonotype calling, in-frame beta chains only. Under each unique CDR3 protein, matching rows form one entry showing the most common genes and DNA. Recorded for this sample are around 300,000 distinct CDR3 sequences; 6.5% to 9% of them occurred a single time. Approximately 8.6% of the sample is held by the ten biggest clonotypes. The paper's findings and limits, for the study overall: Over the following months the frequencies of hyperexpanded clones went down, and after one year T-cell counts and TCRbeta diversity were mostly credited to newly produced T cells. About two months after transplant, the apparently early recovery of alphabetaT-cell counts reportedly depended on just several hundred clones that had expanded rapidly and came from non-depleted graft cells. In some patients, the high TCRbeta diversity seen at day 60 was put down to recipient T cells and intrathymic progenitors that had survived conditioning.

The sample's treatment or condition label, in plain terms: allogeneic hematopoietic cell transplantation with graft depleted of TCRalphabeta T cells and CD19 B cells. The children who served as transplant recipients had been given grafts of TCRalphabeta/CD19-depleted allogeneic hematopoietic cells. V is pared back by 0 bases and J by 8 bases, with 7 bases lying between the germline termini. Reading from cysteine to phenylalanine, the CDR3 counts 12 amino acids. Of all the DNA, just the CDR3 is kept, 36 bases in frame from base 1. The germline V gene (reference sequence) sets CDR1 to LGHDT and CDR2 to YNNKEL. This clonotype was counted a few times. It has no known antigen specificity. Base qualities are not provided; no much larger clone lies one nucleotide away.

The chain is assembled from TRBV3-1 and TRBJ1-2; no D segment can be confidently identified. This TCR was recovered from a female patient under 10 years old who had a stem cell transplant for Fanconi anemia, so the T cells may come from the graft donor. The material was peripheral blood, obtained 360 days after TCRalphabeta/CD19-depleted stem cell transplant. The CDR3 is CASSQDPGGYTF. The DNA reads as follows: TGTGCCAGCAGCCAAGACCCGGGAGGCTACACCTTC.